The 23 T cell receptor beta chains listed next were all sequenced from one sample in a study of regulatory T cells in long-lasting Graves disease (dated by TCRdb to about 2021). What the time point label conveys for this sample: newly diagnosed GD, antithyroid drugs for less than 3 months. For both TCR sequencing and RNA sequencing, RNA was extracted from PBMCs in TRIzol. Library preparation was by multiplex PCR. The listed sequencing device is Illumina HiSeq 4000. To build TCR beta libraries, CDR3 regions were amplified by Arm-PCR using iRepertoire HTBI primers. In TCRdb, the public reads were trimmed at Q25 with fastp and aligned with MiXCR, with productive beta chains retained. Here each entry gathers all rows of one CDR3 protein and keeps the most common genes and DNA. This sample is represented by about half a million distinct CDR3 sequences; around 12% of them were singletons. The ten largest clonotypes hold about 8.9% of the sample.

These same data were also listed under a study on T cells in Graves' hyperthyroidism and ophthalmopathy.

The sequences come from peripheral blood mononuclear cells (PBMCs), collected at new diagnosis, from a patient treated with antithyroid drugs. Every receptor here comes from a woman under 40 with Graves disease. Donor details come from another sample of the same person, matched by shared clones.

There are many counts of this clonotype. The genes are TRBV19 and TRBJ1-5, with D hard to call. CDR3 length equals 16 residues. The V end lost 7 bases, the J end lost 1 base, and 17 bases lay between the germline ends. Germline V gene sequence: CDR1 LNHDA, CDR2 SQIVND (reference sequence). The CDR3 loop is CASTSGRRGSNQPQHF. The CDR3 DNA reads as TGTGCCAGTACCTCCGGCAGGCGAGGGAGCAATCAGCCCCAGCATTTT.

A few counts support this clonotype. The chain links TRBV19 to TRBJ1-1; tentative D call: TRBD1 (5 bases). Looked up from germline, CDR1 is LNHDA and CDR2 is SQIVND (reference sequence). The CDR3 totals 16 residues. Trimming cost V 7 bases and J 0 bases, with 18 bases left between them. The CDR3 reads CASTRAGSDLNTEAFF. Here the CDR3 DNA reads TGTGCCAGTACCAGGGCAGGGAGTGACCTGAACACTGAAGCTTTCTTT.

This clonotype was seen at least ten times. The J gene is TRBJ1-2, the V gene TRBV28; the D is unclear. The CDR3 contains 13 residues. Germline-derived CDR1 and CDR2 are MDHEN and SYDVKM. Trimming took 6 bases from V and 3 from J, leaving 11 bases between them. CDR3 amino acids: CASRRASYYGYTF. CDR3 DNA sequence: TGTGCCAGCAGAAGGGCCTCATACTATGGCTACACCTTC.

This clonotype was recorded at least ten times. The chain joins TRBV27 to TRBJ2-1; 10 bases are shared with TRBD2. This CDR3 region has 18 residues. The V gene's germline CDR1 is MNHEY and CDR2 SMNVEV (reference sequence). J gave up 0 bases and V 3 bases, and 8 bases lay outside the gene matches. The CDR3 region is CASSFYSLAGSSYNEQFF. CDR3 nucleotide sequence: TGTGCCAGCAGTTTCTATTCACTAGCGGGAAGCTCCTACAATGAGCAGTTCTTC.

This clonotype was observed many times. The CDR3 nucleotides read TGTGCCAGCAGTGAAGCGGCAGGGTTTGGGGCCAACGTCCTGACTTTC. Its protein product is CASSEAAGFGANVLTF. The chain joins TRBV25-1 to TRBJ2-6; perhaps TRBD1 as D (5 bases). The CDR3 loop spans 16 amino acids. CDR1 and CDR2 (germline): MGHDK, SYGVNS. V was cut by 2 bases and J by 3 bases, with 11 bases left in between.

This sequence joins TRBV6-1 and TRBJ1-1; D gene unclear. The CDR3 is 15 amino acids. Germline V lookup: CDR1 MNHNS, CDR2 SASEGT. Between the trimmed V and J ends, which lost 5 bases and 0 bases, there was a span of 13 bases. CDR3 residues: CASSPTRTMNTEAFF. In DNA form, the CDR3 reads TGTGCCAGCAGTCCAACCCGAACTATGAACACTGAAGCTTTCTTT.

This clonotype has a count of ten or more. The rearrangement links TRBV15 to TRBJ1-5; 7 bases agree with TRBD1. V shed 1 base and J 5 bases; nucleotides not matched to a gene: 5. The germline V gene encodes CDR1 LNHNV and CDR2 YYDKDF (reference sequence). CDR3 length: 15 residues. DNA for the CDR3: TGTGCCACCAGCAGAGTGCACAGGGGTTATCAGCCCCAGCATTTT. This codes for CATSRVHRGYQPQHF.

The chain uses TRBV2 and TRBJ2-1; 9 bases align to TRBD2. The ends lost 7 bases at V and 1 base at J; junction bases unmatched: 8. CDR1 is SNHLY, CDR2 FYNNEI, per germline. This CDR3 region has 16 residues. The CDR3 is CASMLASGTSYNEQFF. The CDR3, as DNA: TGTGCCAGCATGCTCGCTAGCGGGACATCCTACAATGAGCAGTTCTTC.

The table lists this clonotype with many counts. The chain joins TRBV2 to TRBJ2-3; 10 nucleotides align to TRBD2. The CDR3 is made up of 14 amino acids. Unmatched junction bases numbered 5, after V lost 8 bases and J lost 3 bases. Germline values: CDR1 SNHLY, CDR2 FYNNEI. The CDR3 sequence: CASGGLAVTDTQYF. The CDR3 DNA follows: TGTGCCAGCGGCGGACTAGCGGTTACAGATACGCAGTATTTT.

Ten or more counts support this clonotype. The chain has TRBV30 and TRBJ2-1; TRBD2 agrees at 12 bases. The CDR3 is 17 residues long. Looked up from germline, CDR1 is GTSNPN and CDR2 is SVGIG (reference sequence). The CDR3 protein is CAVGGLAGGSSYNEQFF. The DNA for the CDR3 is TGTGCAGTCGGGGGGCTAGCGGGAGGGAGCTCCTACAATGAGCAGTTCTTC.

This clonotype has a handful of counts. The chain joins TRBV13 to TRBJ2-1; D is perhaps TRBD1 or TRBD2 (5 bases each). The CDR3 has 15 amino acids. The germline CDR1 and CDR2 sequences are PRHDT and FYEKMQ (reference sequence). V was trimmed by 5 bases and J by 6 bases, leaving 17 bases between them. Here the CDR3 reads CASSPPGTNLNEQFF. The CDR3 DNA follows: TGTGCCAGCAGCCCCCCCGGGACGAACCTCAATGAGCAGTTCTTC.

V usage is TRBV6-1 and J usage is TRBJ2-7; 8 nucleotides agree with TRBD2. V shed 4 bases and J 2 bases; nucleotides not matched to a gene: 19. CDR1 MNHNS and CDR2 SASEGT come from the germline V gene. The CDR3 loop spans 19 amino acids. CDR3 sequence: CASSVPGKITSGLAYEQYF. For the CDR3, the DNA is TGTGCCAGCAGTGTCCCAGGAAAGATTACTAGCGGCCTTGCCTACGAGCAGTACTTC.

The table lists this clonotype with many counts. The chain uses TRBV7-2 and TRBJ2-5, with TRBD2 identical over 11 bases. The length of the CDR3 is 18 residues. CDR1 and CDR2 (germline): SGHTA, FQGNSA. V gave up 1 base and J gave up 3 bases; unmatched junction bases: 10. For the CDR3, the DNA is TGTGCCAGCAGCTTAGGGGGTTGGAGACTAGCGGGAAAAGAGACCCAGTACTTC. This encodes CASSLGGWRLAGKETQYF.

The J gene is TRBJ1-2, the V gene TRBV2; TRBD1 matches 7 bases. CDR1 is SNHLY and CDR2 is FYNNEI in the germline V gene. V was clipped by 0 bases and J by 10 bases; unmatched bases: 5. This CDR3 is 13 amino acids long. CDR3 residues: CASSEATGTAYTF. The CDR3 region has the DNA TGTGCCAGCAGTGAAGCGACCGGGACAGCCTACACCTTC.

CDR3 nucleotide sequence: TGTGCACGCTCACCAAGAGAGACAGGGGATAGCACTGAAGCTTTCTTT. It yields the protein CARSPRETGDSTEAFF. The genes are TRBV18 and TRBJ1-1; 8 nucleotides align to TRBD1. The CDR3 extends over 16 amino acids. Germline values: CDR1 KGHSH, CDR2 LQKENI.

The chain uses TRBV14 and TRBJ2-2; D is unclear. CDR1 and CDR2 from the germline V gene are SGHDN and FVKESK. The CDR3 is 17 amino acids. V lost 0 bases and J lost 6, with 17 bases in between. The CDR3 DNA sequence: TGTGCCAGCAGCCAAGATGGGCCCCTCTACAGCCCCGGGGAGCTGTTTTTT. Encoded protein: CASSQDGPLYSPGELFF.

About this clonotype itself: A much larger clone differs by one base, so this may be a read error. This sequence joins TRBV24-1 and TRBJ2-1; 7 positions agree with TRBD1. Per germline, CDR1 KGHDR and CDR2 SFDVKD. V shed 4 bases, J shed 6 bases, and the junction held 8 bases outside the gene matches. This CDR3 contains 15 residues. The DNA for the CDR3 is TGTGCCACCAGTGAGTCTAGACAGGGCCTCAATGAGCAGTTCTTC. This encodes CATSESRQGLNEQFF.

This clonotype was recorded once. J is TRBJ1-2 and V is TRBV5-5; weak D call: TRBD1 (6 bases). CDR1 is SGHKS and CDR2 is YYEKEE in the germline V gene (reference sequence). The CDR3 covers 15 residues. V lost 1 base and J 8 bases, leaving 18 bases between the germline ends. DNA of the CDR3: TGTGCCAGCAGCTTGCAACAGGGATTAGGAATAGGCTACACCTTC. Amino acids: CASSLQQGLGIGYTF.

This clonotype showed up many times. The J gene is TRBJ2-5, the V gene TRBV20-1, with a weak D call TRBD1 (6 bases). CDR1 is DFQATT and CDR2 is SNEGSKA in the germline V gene (reference sequence). CDR3 length: 15 residues. Deletions cut 2 bases from V and 5 bases from J, with 18 bases between. DNA of the CDR3: TGCAGTGCTAGAATGGGGGCCGGACAGCCGGAGACCCAGTACTTC. This gives the protein CSARMGAGQPETQYF.

This clonotype was counted many times. This sequence joins TRBV6-5 and TRBJ2-1; no definite D call. Trimming took 2 bases from V and 7 from J, leaving 18 bases between them. This CDR3 comprises 16 residues. The germline gives CDR1 MNHEY, CDR2 SVGAGI. This CDR3 is CASSYETPSGRNEQFF. The CDR3 region has the DNA TGTGCCAGCAGTTACGAAACGCCCTCCGGACGGAATGAGCAGTTCTTC.

The chain recombines TRBV9 with TRBJ2-3; possibly TRBD1 for D (5 bases). V was pared by 3 bases and J by 2 bases, with 22 bases between. This CDR3 has 18 residues. Germline values: CDR1 SGDLS, CDR2 YYNGEE. The chain's CDR3 is CASSDPFTVRADTDTQYF. The CDR3 region has the DNA TGTGCCAGCAGCGACCCCTTCACGGTCAGGGCCGACACAGATACGCAGTATTTT. The whole variable domain, remainder taken from reference TRBV9 and TRBJ2-3, is DSGVTQTPKHLITATGQRVTLRCSPRSGDLSVYWYQQSLDQGLQFLIQYYNGEERAKGNILERFSAQQFPDLHSELNLSSLELGDSALYFCASSDPFTVRADTDTQYFGPGTRLTVL.

V gene TRBV29-1 combines with J gene TRBJ1-5; a possible D gene is TRBD1 (6 bases). This CDR3 is built from 13 residues. Germline CDR1 SQVTM, CDR2 ANQGSEA. V lost 6 bases and J lost 5, with 14 bases in between. CDR3 loop: CSVGGRGDQPQHF. In DNA form, the CDR3 reads TGCAGCGTGGGAGGGAGGGGGGATCAGCCCCAGCATTTT.

This clonotype was seen repeatedly, ten times or more. This rearrangement joins TRBV7-2 to TRBJ2-1, with D possibly TRBD2 on 6 matching bases. CDR1 is SGHTA, CDR2 FQGNSA, per germline. Trimming removed 1 base from V and 12 bases from J, with 16 bases in between. The CDR3 is made up of 14 amino acids. For the CDR3, the DNA is TGTGCCAGCAGCTTAGAGTACGGACGAGCGGGGCAGTTCTTC. Translating it yields CASSLEYGRAGQFF.